Each of the 14 T cell receptor beta chains below was sequenced from the same sample in a study of T cells in tuberculosis listed by TCRdb under 2018. Receptor amplification or capture employed the immunoSEQ multiplex PCR assay. The immuneACCESS repertoire file appears here via TCRdb, limited to in-frame rearrangements. These files lack a portion of the clones; in checked studies, under half of the deficit traces to unresolved V genes, and the cause of the others is not known. The sample includes 35,000 to 55,000 clones, with 90% to 95% observed a single time. The ten top clones hold 6.5% to 9.5% of the sample. The sequencing sample was made of PBMCs. The receptors stem from a donor aged 10-30 years with latent tuberculosis or without tuberculosis infection.

The chain has TRBV30 and TRBJ1-6; D is unclear. Trimming shortened V by 2 bases and J by 2 bases, and 13 bases separated the two germline ends. The CDR3 runs to 16 residues. The germline gives CDR1 GTSNPN, CDR2 SVGIG (reference sequence). Here the CDR3 reads CAWSISGGTYNSPLHF. The CDR3 DNA sequence: TGTGCCTGGAGTATTTCGGGAGGGACCTATAATTCACCCCTCCACTTT.

The chain uses TRBV5-4 and TRBJ2-5; D is undetermined. Germline V gene lookup returns CDR1 SGHNT and CDR2 YYREEE (reference sequence). V was shortened by 3 bases and J by 4 bases, with 10 bases between the two germline ends. This CDR3 has 13 residues. CDR3 nucleotide sequence: TGTGCCAGCAGCTCCCCCTCCCGAGAGACCCAGTACTTC. Amino acid sequence: CASSSPSRETQYF.

The chain uses TRBV7-2 and TRBJ1-1; 10 nucleotides align to TRBD1. V gave up 0 bases and J gave up 1 base; unmatched junction bases: 2. The CDR3 is made up of 16 amino acids. Germline V lookup: CDR1 SGHTA, CDR2 FQGNSA. This CDR3 reads CASSLARTGGNTEAFF. The CDR3 region has the DNA TGTGCCAGCAGCTTAGCGAGGACAGGGGGGAACACTGAAGCTTTCTTT.

CDR3 loop: CSVEDQDGLPYEQYF. The CDR3 coding sequence is TGCAGCGTTGAAGATCAGGACGGACTACCCTACGAGCAGTACTTC. The rearrangement uses TRBV29-1 and TRBJ2-7, with TRBD2 as a possible D gene (6 bases). CDR1 is SQVTM and CDR2 is ANQGSEA in the germline V gene. This CDR3 comprises 15 residues. V gave up 0 bases and J gave up 2 bases, with 14 bases separating them.

The rearrangement joins TRBV27 to TRBJ2-1; TRBD2 matches at 7 bases. This CDR3 is built from 15 residues. Germline V gene sequence: CDR1 MNHEY, CDR2 SMNVEV (reference sequence). V lost 2 bases, J lost 1 base, and 2 bases stayed unmatched. The CDR3 protein is CASSLSSGSYNEQFF. CDR3 coding DNA: TGTGCCAGCAGTTTAAGTAGCGGGTCCTACAATGAGCAGTTCTTC.

This chain links TRBV7-2 with TRBJ2-3, with unresolved D. CDR3 length: 14 residues. The V end lost 8 bases, the J end lost 5 bases, and 17 bases lay between the germline ends. CDR1 and CDR2 from the germline V gene are SGHTA and FQGNSA. The CDR3 region is CASGRSSPIDTQYF. DNA of the CDR3: TGTGCCAGCGGGCGATCCTCCCCGATAGATACGCAGTATTTT.

This clone was seen a single time. V is TRBV27 and J is TRBJ1-2, with a tentative D call TRBD1 (5 bases). Germline assignment: CDR1 MNHEY and CDR2 SMNVEV (reference sequence). V dropped 4 bases and J dropped 3 bases, with 15 bases sitting between them. The CDR3 runs to 15 residues. The CDR3 region has the DNA TGTGCCAGCAGTTATCAGTCCGGGGGGGACTATGGCTACACCTTC. This encodes CASSYQSGGDYGYTF.

The CDR3 region has the DNA TGCGCCAGCAGCCCCGCCGGGACTAGCGGGGGGCTGAGCTCCTACAATGAGCAGTTCTTC. Its translation: CASSPAGTSGGLSSYNEQFF. The rearrangement uses TRBV5-1 and TRBJ2-1, with 15 bases identical to TRBD2. The CDR3 consists of 20 residues. V shed 4 bases and J 0 bases; nucleotides not matched to a gene: 11. CDR1 is SGHRS and CDR2 is YFSETQ in the germline V gene.

The V call is TRBV11-2, the J call TRBJ2-7; 8 bases align to TRBD2. Germline V gives CDR1 SGHAT, CDR2 FQNNGV. J gave up 4 bases and V 4 bases, and 3 bases lay outside the gene matches. There are 13 residues in the CDR3. This chain's CDR3 is CASSSGLEYEQYF. Here the CDR3 DNA reads TGTGCCAGCAGCTCGGGACTAGAGTACGAGCAGTACTTC.

The chain couples TRBV5-8 to TRBJ1-2; 8 bases are shared with TRBD1. Trimming removed 4 bases from V and 6 bases from J; junction bases left unmatched: 5. The CDR3 has 13 residues. Germline assignment: CDR1 SGHTS and CDR2 YDEGEE. The CDR3 sequence: CASSKRQGNGYTF. CDR3 coding DNA: TGTGCCAGCAGCAAAAGACAGGGGAATGGCTACACCTTC. The whole variable domain, remainder taken from reference TRBV5-8 and TRBJ1-2, is EAGVTQSPTHLIKTRGQQATLRCSPISGHTSVYWYQQALGLGLQFLLWYDEGEERNRGNFPPRFSGRQFPNYSSELNVNALELEDSALYLCASSKRQGNGYTFGSGTRLTVV.

The rearrangement uses TRBV30 and TRBJ2-7, with 7 bases matching TRBD1. The CDR3 runs to 14 residues. V lost 5 bases, J lost 1 base, and 8 bases stayed unmatched. Germline V gene data show CDR1 as GTSNPN and CDR2 as SVGIG (reference sequence). CDR3 in amino acids: CAWGRGRRSYEQYF. For the CDR3, the DNA is TGTGCCTGGGGAAGGGGGCGGAGGTCCTACGAGCAGTACTTC.

The J gene is TRBJ2-1, the V gene TRBV7-2, with 8 bases fitting TRBD2. The trim removed 5 bases at V and 6 bases at J, leaving 15 bases unmatched. Germline loops: CDR1 SGHTA, CDR2 FQGNSA. CDR3 size: 17 residues. CDR3 sequence: CASSEGPGGAFANEQFF. The DNA for the CDR3 is TGTGCCAGCAGCGAGGGCCCGGGAGGGGCTTTCGCCAATGAGCAGTTCTTC.

This clone was counted a single time. The chain combines TRBV20-1 with TRBJ1-1, with D unresolved. The CDR3 runs to 10 residues. The germline CDR1 and CDR2 sequences are DFQATT and SNEGSKA (reference sequence). Here the CDR3 reads CSAAETEAFF. The DNA of the CDR3 is TGCAGCGCAGCGGAGACTGAAGCTTTCTTT.

The V and J genes are TRBV6-1 and TRBJ2-7; D call uncertain. Trimming cost V 6 bases and J 3 bases, with 12 bases left between them. CDR1 and CDR2 from the germline V gene are MNHNS and SASEGT. The CDR3 totals 13 residues. The CDR3 DNA follows: TGTGCCAGCAGACCCGGGTCTTTCTACGAGCAGTACTTC. This encodes CASRPGSFYEQYF.